Below are 14 T cell receptor beta chains sequenced from a single sample in a study of cytomegalovirus exposure and HLA in healthy donors. Repertoires were generated with immunoSEQ multiplex PCR, while TCRdb's copy carries only in-frame clones and drops some. The sample lists about 200,000 clones; about 79% were seen once. Sequenced material: PBMCs. These TCRs come from a woman in her twenties or thirties in good health and CMV-seropositive.

V and J are TRBV25-1 and TRBJ2-1, with 8 positions matching TRBD2. The CDR3 has 14 residues. The V gene end was trimmed by 7 bases and the J gene end by 7 bases; junction bases not matched to a gene: 9. Germline values: CDR1 MGHDK, CDR2 SYGVNS. CDR3 sequence: CASKLAEGRNEQFF. The CDR3 bases are TGTGCCAGCAAACTAGCGGAGGGGAGGAATGAGCAGTTCTTC.

The CDR3 region is CASSLMRTDTQYF. CDR3 coding DNA: TGTGCCAGCAGTTTGATGAGGACAGATACGCAGTATTTT. V usage is TRBV27 and J usage is TRBJ2-3; no reliable D call. The V and J ends lost 3 bases and 3 bases respectively, with 7 bases between them. CDR1 and CDR2 (germline): MNHEY, SMNVEV (reference sequence). The CDR3 contains 13 residues.

The rearrangement links TRBV5-1 to TRBJ1-2, with TRBD1 matching 9 bases. V dropped 4 bases and J dropped 6; count of bases not matched to a gene: 16. This CDR3 region has 17 residues. Germline values: CDR1 SGHRS, CDR2 YFSETQ. The CDR3 loop reads CASSAGGVQGAADGYTF. For the CDR3, the DNA is TGCGCCAGCAGCGCGGGTGGAGTACAGGGGGCCGCCGATGGCTACACCTTC.

This chain joins TRBV6-5 and TRBJ2-2; D is undetermined. The V end lost 2 bases, the J end lost 2 bases, and 3 bases lay between the germline ends. The germline V gene has CDR1 MNHEY and CDR2 SVGAGI. This CDR3 has 13 amino acids. The CDR3 coding sequence is TGTGCCAGCAGTTACCTAAACACCGGGGAGCTGTTTTTT. Its protein product is CASSYLNTGELFF.

A single count supports this clone. CDR3 residues: CASSLIDTPAEQYF. DNA of the CDR3: TGTGCCAGCAGTTTGATTGACACCCCTGCGGAGCAGTACTTC. The chain combines TRBV27 with TRBJ2-7; D is undetermined. This CDR3 contains 14 residues. V was cut by 3 bases and J by 7 bases, with 16 bases left in between. Germline CDR1 reads MNHEY; CDR2 reads SMNVEV (reference sequence).

This chain joins TRBV10-3 and TRBJ2-7; tentative D call: TRBD1 (6 bases). The CDR3 loop spans 13 amino acids. The germline V and J ends were trimmed by 9 bases and 0 bases, with 12 bases remaining between them. Per the germline V gene, CDR1 is ENHRY and CDR2 is SYGVKD. The CDR3 sequence: CAIRGGSSYEQYF. The CDR3, as DNA: TGTGCCATTCGAGGGGGTAGCTCCTACGAGCAGTACTTC.

V usage is TRBV21-1 and J usage is TRBJ1-1; the D call in the table, TRBD1, was not verified against the DNA. TRBV21-1 counts as a pseudogene. The CDR3 has 14 amino acids. CDR3 nucleotide sequence: TGTGCCAGCAGGACAGGGGGCGGGAACACTGAAGCTTTCTTT. It is translated as CASRTGGGNTEAFF.

V usage is TRBV6-5 and J usage is TRBJ2-1; 7 nucleotides align to TRBD2. V lost 6 bases to trimming and J lost 4 bases; unmatched junction nucleotides: 3. In germline, CDR1 is MNHEY, CDR2 SVGAGI. The CDR3 extends over 13 amino acids. The CDR3 DNA reads as TGTGCCAGCAGATATAGCGGGTACAATGAGCAGTTCTTC. Translating gives CASRYSGYNEQFF.

The chain carries TRBV6-5 and TRBJ1-1, with 10 positions matching TRBD1. CDR1 is MNHEY, CDR2 SVGAGI, per germline. With V trimmed by 6 bases and J by 6 bases, 7 bases remained unmatched. The CDR3 totals 14 residues. The CDR3 DNA follows: TGTGCCAGCAGGCGACAGGGGGCTCTGGCTGAAGCTTTCTTT. This sequence encodes CASRRQGALAEAFF.

The genes are TRBV29-1 and TRBJ2-3, with TRBD1 matching over 9 bases. V was clipped by 2 bases and J by 6 bases; unmatched bases: 18. Germline lookup yields CDR1 SQVTM and CDR2 ANQGSEA. The CDR3 covers 18 residues. In DNA form, the CDR3 reads TGCAGCGTTGAAAAAAGTCCCGGGACAGGGACGAATAGGGATACGCAGTATTTT. Translated: CSVEKSPGTGTNRDTQYF.

This clone was observed once. The V call is TRBV5-1, the J call TRBJ2-2; 10 bases align to TRBD1. In germline, CDR1 is SGHRS, CDR2 YFSETQ. Trimming took 6 bases from V and 7 from J; bases not matched to a gene: 12. The CDR3 has 16 amino acids. The CDR3 loop is CASNFRDRGLSGELFF. DNA of the CDR3: TGCGCCAGCAACTTCCGGGACAGGGGACTAAGCGGGGAGCTGTTTTTT.

J is TRBJ2-3 and V is TRBV5-4, with TRBD2 identical over 10 bases. Trimming took 4 bases from V and 0 from J; bases not matched to a gene: 5. The CDR3 contains 16 residues. The V gene's germline CDR1 is SGHNT and CDR2 YYREEE (reference sequence). The CDR3 spells CASSPGGLASTDTQYF. CDR3 DNA: TGTGCCAGCAGCCCGGGGGGACTAGCGAGCACAGATACGCAGTATTTT.

The CDR3 loop is CASSSRVSTYEQYF. The CDR3, as DNA: TGTGCCAGCAGCTCGCGCGTTAGTACCTACGAGCAGTACTTC. The chain has TRBV28 and TRBJ2-7; D remains unclear. Per the germline V gene, CDR1 is MDHEN and CDR2 is SYDVKM. V lost 6 bases and J lost 2, with 14 bases in between. CDR3 length: 14 residues.

CDR3 coding DNA: TGTGCCAGCAGCTTGGTCGCGGGGTATGACATTCAGTACTTC. Translation: CASSLVAGYDIQYF. The chain joins TRBV5-8 to TRBJ2-4; perhaps TRBD2 as D (6 bases). The CDR3 length is 14 residues. Germline assignment: CDR1 SGHTS and CDR2 YDEGEE. With 0 bases removed from V and 8 bases from J, the gap between germline ends came to 12 bases.